The clone carrying this T cell receptor (beta chain) was recorded at least ten times. Its specificity is not known. V was pared by 5 bases and J by 2 bases, with 7 bases between. The CDR3 length is 13 residues. The V gene's germline CDR1 is SGHAT and CDR2 FQNNGV. This record comes from a study of early T cells in non-severe SARS-CoV-2 infection. In the study overall: The authors sequenced bulk RNA from unsorted whole blood, leaving chains unpaired. General study results and limits: Matching against VDJdb likely underestimated virus-specific expansions, favoring anti-spike CD8.

Individual cDNA molecules were tagged with unique molecular identifiers. TCRdb passed the 5' RACE reads through MiXCR, listing each CDR3 protein once. The sample consists of some 67,000 distinct CDR3 sequences, approximately 13% of them appearing once. The V call is TRBV11-2, the J call TRBJ1-5; no clear D. Material: whole blood. This TCR came from an adult who was a healthcare worker with PCR-confirmed SARS-CoV-2 infection or an uninfected control (not recorded which). This CDR3 reads CASSVAGNQPQHF. Here the CDR3 DNA reads TGTGCCAGCAGCGTTGCGGGCAATCAGCCCCAGCATTTT.